The 7 T cell receptor beta chains reported below all come from one sample, sequenced in a study of cytomegalovirus exposure and HLA in healthy donors (dated by TCRdb to about 2017). The library was obtained by the immunoSEQ multiplex PCR assay. The multiplex PCR relied on a mix of 60 forward primers for TCR Vbeta segments and 13 reverse primers for TCR Jbeta segments. The table was pulled from immuneACCESS by TCRdb, which kept in-frame rearrangements only. Such tables lose some clones; where checked, under half of the loss comes from unresolved V genes, and the rest has no known cause. The sample table lists about 210,000 clones, 60% to 80% of them with a count of one. The ten largest account for less than 2% of the sample. Sequencing was done on a sample of PBMCs. Receptor source: a male donor in good health and CMV-seronegative.

This clone was counted a few times. The chain has TRBV20-1 and TRBJ1-1; no clear D. The V gene lost 5 bases and the J gene lost 1 base, with 5 bases spanning the gap. Looked up from germline, CDR1 is DFQATT and CDR2 is SNEGSKA (reference sequence). This CDR3 contains 11 residues. CDR3 sequence reads: CSAPRNTEAFF. CDR3 nucleotide sequence: TGCAGTGCTCCCCGGAACACTGAAGCTTTCTTT.

This chain connects TRBV4-3 to TRBJ1-3, with unresolved D. The CDR3 covers 17 residues. With 1 base removed from V and 0 bases from J, the gap between germline ends came to 13 bases. Germline-derived CDR1 and CDR2 are LGHNA and YSLEER. CDR3: CASSQGAGELSGNTIYF. The CDR3 DNA reads as TGCGCCAGCAGCCAAGGGGCCGGGGAACTCTCTGGAAACACCATATATTTT.

This clone has just a few counts. The chain has TRBV28 and TRBJ2-1; maybe TRBD2 (6 bases). The CDR3 is made up of 11 amino acids. Looked up from germline, CDR1 is MDHEN and CDR2 is SYDVKM. V shed 5 bases and J shed 16 bases, with 15 bases lying between them. The DNA for the CDR3 is TGTGCCAGCAGTCGCTCGGGAGCAGGCTTCTTC. This translates into CASSRSGAGFF.

J is TRBJ2-7 and V is TRBV6-1, with 8 bases matching TRBD1. V dropped 1 base and J dropped 4; count of bases not matched to a gene: 3. Germline V CDR1 and CDR2: MNHNS, SASEGT. This CDR3 comprises 14 residues. The CDR3 spells CASSEGDRGYEQYF. For the CDR3, the DNA is TGTGCCAGCAGTGAAGGAGACAGGGGTTACGAGCAGTACTTC.

This chain uses TRBV28 with TRBJ1-2; TRBD1 aligns across 7 bases. Germline V gives CDR1 MDHEN, CDR2 SYDVKM. The CDR3 consists of 12 residues. V gave up 5 bases and J gave up 8 bases; unmatched junction bases: 5. CDR3 sequence (DNA): TGTGCCAGCAGTCAGGGGGAGGAAGGCTACACCTTC. Encoded protein: CASSQGEEGYTF.

This clone came up once. The chain is built from TRBV7-9 and TRBJ2-7; 9 bases match TRBD1. The V gene end was trimmed by 5 bases and the J gene end by 3 bases; junction bases not matched to a gene: 5. The CDR3 runs to 14 residues. Germline lookup yields CDR1 SEHNR and CDR2 FQNEAQ (reference sequence). CDR3 DNA sequence: TGTGCCAGCAGCGTGGGACAGGGTAACTACGAGCAGTACTTC. Its protein product is CASSVGQGNYEQYF. Drawing the rest from reference TRBV7-9 and TRBJ2-7, the complete variable domain is DTGVSQNPRHKITKRGQNVTFRCDPISEHNRLYWYRQTLGQGPEFLTYFQNEAQLEKSRLLSDRFSAERPKGSFSTLEIQRTEQGDSAMYLCASSVGQGNYEQYFGPGTRLTVT.

The J gene is TRBJ1-5, the V gene TRBV27; TRBD1 agrees at 7 bases. Trimming at V came to 3 bases and at J to 3 bases, leaving 5 bases not matched to a gene. CDR3 length equals 15 residues. The germline CDR1 and CDR2 sequences are MNHEY and SMNVEV (reference sequence). Here the CDR3 reads CASSLEGAANQPQHF. Here the CDR3 DNA reads TGTGCCAGCAGTTTGGAGGGGGCCGCCAATCAGCCCCAGCATTTT.